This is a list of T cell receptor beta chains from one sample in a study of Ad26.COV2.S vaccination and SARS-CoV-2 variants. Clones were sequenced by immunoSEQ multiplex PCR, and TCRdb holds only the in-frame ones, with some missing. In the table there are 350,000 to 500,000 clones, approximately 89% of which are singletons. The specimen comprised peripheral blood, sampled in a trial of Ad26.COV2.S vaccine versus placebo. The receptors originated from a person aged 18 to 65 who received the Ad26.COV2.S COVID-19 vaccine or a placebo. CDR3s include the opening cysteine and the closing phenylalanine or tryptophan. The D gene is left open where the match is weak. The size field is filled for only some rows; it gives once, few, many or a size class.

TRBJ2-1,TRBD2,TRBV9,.,CASSVLAGSYNEQFF,TGTGCCAGCAGCGTTCTAGCGGGAAGCTACAATGAGCAGTTCTTC
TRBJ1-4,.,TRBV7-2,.,CASSPTGTQKLFF,TGTGCCAGCAGCCCTACGGGGACGCAAAAACTGTTTTTT
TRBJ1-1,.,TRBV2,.,CASRRGGAEAFF,TGTGCCAGCAGGCGGGGGGGTGCTGAAGCTTTCTTT
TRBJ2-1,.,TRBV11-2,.,CASSLVPDRYNEQFF,TGTGCCAGCAGCTTAGTCCCGGACAGATACAATGAGCAGTTCTTC
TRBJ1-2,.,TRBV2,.,CASSRSGFVYGYTF,TGTGCCAGTAGTCGATCCGGGTTTGTCTATGGCTACACCTTC
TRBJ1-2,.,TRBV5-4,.,CASSWDTVFYGYTF,TGTGCCAGCAGCTGGGACACGGTTTTCTATGGCTACACCTTC
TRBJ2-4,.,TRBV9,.,CASSVVGELGNIQYF,TGTGCCAGCAGCGTAGTGGGGGAGCTCGGAAACATTCAGTACTTC
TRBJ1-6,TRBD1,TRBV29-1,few,CSVRDRANSPLHF,TGCAGCGTCAGAGACAGGGCCAATTCACCCCTCCACTTT
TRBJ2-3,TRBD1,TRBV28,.,CASSSSGDREYTDTQYF,TGTGCCAGCAGTTCCAGCGGGGACAGGGAATACACAGATACGCAGTATTTT
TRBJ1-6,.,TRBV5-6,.,CASSRGDGILLLNNSPLHF,TGTGCCAGCAGCCGCGGGGACGGAATCCTACTATTAAATAATTCACCCCTCCACTTT
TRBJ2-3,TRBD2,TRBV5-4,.,CASSSAGGGDTQYF,TGTGCCAGCAGCTCCGCGGGGGGGGGAGATACGCAGTATTTT
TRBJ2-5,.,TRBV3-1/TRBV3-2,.,CASSQEKRTDLQETQYF,TGTGCCAGCAGCCAAGAAAAGAGAACAGATCTACAAGAGACCCAGTACTTC
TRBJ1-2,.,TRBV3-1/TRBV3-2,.,CASSQRLGDGYTF,TGTGCCAGCAGCCAGAGGTTGGGGGATGGCTACACCTTC
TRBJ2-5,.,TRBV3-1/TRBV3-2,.,CASSLGLLQETQYF,TGTGCCAGCAGCCTCGGGCTACTCCAAGAGACCCAGTACTTC
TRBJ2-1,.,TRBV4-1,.,CASSPGRARSSYNEQFF,TGCGCCAGCAGCCCAGGGCGGGCCCGCAGCTCCTACAATGAGCAGTTCTTC
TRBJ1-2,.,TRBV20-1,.,CRAPRRGGYTF,TGCAGGGCACCTCGGAGGGGCGGCTACACCTTC
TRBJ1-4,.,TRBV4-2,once,CASSERFGRKLFF,TGTGCCAGCAGCGAACGCTTTGGGCGGAAACTGTTTTTT
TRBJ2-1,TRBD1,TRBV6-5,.,CASSYPGAGGDEQFF,TGTGCCAGCAGTTACCCTGGGGCAGGGGGCGATGAGCAGTTCTTC
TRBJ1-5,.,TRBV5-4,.,CASGWDREEPQHF,TGTGCCAGCGGTTGGGACCGTGAAGAGCCCCAGCATTTT
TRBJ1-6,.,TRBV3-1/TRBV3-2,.,CASSQTGKDSPLHF,TGTGCCAGCAGCCAAACAGGGAAAGATTCACCCCTCCACTTT
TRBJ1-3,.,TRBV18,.,CASSPTDLRDGTGNTIYF,TGTGCCAGCTCACCGACAGACCTCCGGGACGGAACTGGAAACACCATATATTTT
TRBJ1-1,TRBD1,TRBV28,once,CASSSLTGGITEAFF,TGTGCCAGCAGTTCACTAACAGGGGGGATTACTGAAGCTTTCTTT
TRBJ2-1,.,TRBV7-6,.,CASSLWGPTSPNEQFF,TGTGCCAGCAGCTTATGGGGGCCGACTAGCCCGAATGAGCAGTTCTTC
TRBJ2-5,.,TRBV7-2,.,CASSLARVQETQYF,TGTGCCAGCAGCTTAGCGCGGGTACAAGAGACCCAGTACTTC
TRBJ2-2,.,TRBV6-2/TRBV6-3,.,CASSNWGRNTGELFF,TGTGCCAGCAGCAATTGGGGGCGAAACACCGGGGAGCTGTTTTTT
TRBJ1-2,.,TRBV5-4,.,CASSLGYGYTF,TGTGCCAGCAGTCTCGGCTATGGCTACACCTTC
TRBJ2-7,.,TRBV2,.,CASTGSYEQYF,TGTGCCAGTACAGGGAGCTACGAGCAGTACTTC
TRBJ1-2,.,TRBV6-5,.,CASSSGAAGGNGYTF,TGTGCCAGCAGTTCGGGCGCGGCGGGAGGGAATGGCTACACCTTC
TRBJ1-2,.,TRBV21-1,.,CASSELGTLANYGYTF,TGTGCCAGCAGCGAACTTGGGACACTGGCTAACTATGGCTACACCTTC
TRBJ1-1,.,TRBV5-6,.,CASSFQGAKAFF,TGTGCCAGCAGCTTCCAGGGAGCTAAAGCTTTCTTT
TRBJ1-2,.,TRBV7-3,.,CASSSGQNYGYTF,TGTGCCAGCAGCTCCGGACAGAACTATGGCTACACCTTC
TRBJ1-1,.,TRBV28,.,CASSLSLVYSEAFF,TGTGCCAGCAGTTTATCGCTTGTATACTCTGAAGCTTTCTTT
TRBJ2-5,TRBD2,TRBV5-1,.,CASSDPSGGETQYF,TGCGCCAGCAGCGACCCATCGGGGGGGGAGACCCAGTACTTC
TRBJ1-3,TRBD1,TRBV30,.,CAWDRVGTIYF,TGTGCCTGGGACAGGGTTGGCACCATATATTTT
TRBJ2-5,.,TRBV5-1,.,CASSLAPAEKDETQYF,TGCGCCAGCAGCTTGGCTCCCGCGGAAAAAGATGAGACCCAGTACTTC
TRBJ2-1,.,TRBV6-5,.,CASAFYNEQFF,TGTGCCAGCGCCTTTTACAATGAGCAGTTCTTC
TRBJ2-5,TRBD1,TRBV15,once,CATSSEGTEWETQYF,TGTGCCACCAGCAGCGAAGGGACAGAGTGGGAGACCCAGTACTTC
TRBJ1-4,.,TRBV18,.,CASSRRGVADEATNEKLFF,TGTGCCAGCTCACGCCGAGGGGTAGCGGATGAGGCAACTAATGAAAAACTGTTTTTT
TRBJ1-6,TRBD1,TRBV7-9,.,CASGGQGLINSPLHF,TGTGCCAGCGGGGGACAGGGGCTTATTAATTCACCCCTCCACTTT
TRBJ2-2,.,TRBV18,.,CASSPRPPGDTGELFF,TGTGCCAGCTCACCGAGGCCCCCTGGGGACACCGGGGAGCTGTTTTTT
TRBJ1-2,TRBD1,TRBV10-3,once,CAITGQLNYGYTF,TGTGCCATCACGGGACAGCTTAACTATGGCTACACCTTC
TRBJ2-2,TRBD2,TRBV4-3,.,CASSQDVLAGGRLGTGELFF,TGCGCCAGCAGCCAAGATGTCCTAGCGGGGGGGCGGTTGGGCACCGGGGAGCTGTTTTTT
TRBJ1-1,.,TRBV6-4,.,CASRSSLNTEAFF,TGTGCCAGCAGATCAAGTTTGAACACTGAAGCTTTCTTT
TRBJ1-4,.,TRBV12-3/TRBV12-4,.,CASSFAANEKLFF,TGTGCCAGCAGCTTCGCCGCTAATGAAAAACTGTTTTTT
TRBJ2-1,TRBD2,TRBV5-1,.,CASSLTAGAVNEQFF,TGCGCCAGCAGCTTGACGGCGGGAGCGGTTAATGAGCAGTTCTTC
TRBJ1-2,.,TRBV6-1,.,CASSESNINGYTF,TGTGCCAGCAGTGAATCGAATATAAATGGCTACACCTTC
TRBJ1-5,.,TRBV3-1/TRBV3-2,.,CASSQDAFGQPQHF,TGTGCCAGCAGCCAAGATGCCTTTGGTCAGCCCCAGCATTTT
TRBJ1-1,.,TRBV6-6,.,CASRPPEPAEAFF,TGTGCCAGCAGGCCCCCAGAGCCGGCTGAAGCTTTCTTT
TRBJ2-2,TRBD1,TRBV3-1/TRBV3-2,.,CASSQRGSGRGRNTGELFF,TGTGCCAGCAGCCAAAGAGGGTCTGGCAGGGGGAGGAACACCGGGGAGCTGTTTTTT
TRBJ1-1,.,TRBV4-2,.,CASSQVPSGLEAFF,TGTGCCAGCAGCCAAGTTCCCTCGGGGCTCGAAGCTTTCTTT
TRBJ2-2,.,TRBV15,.,CATSRVQGGAGELFF,TGTGCCACCAGCAGAGTACAGGGAGGCGCCGGGGAGCTGTTTTTT
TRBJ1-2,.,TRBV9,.,CASSVDGRGKYYGYTF,TGTGCCAGCAGCGTAGACGGCAGGGGAAAATACTATGGCTACACCTTC
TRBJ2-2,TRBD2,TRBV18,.,CASSSLLPTSGGNTGELFF,TGTGCCAGCTCATCTCTATTACCGACTAGCGGGGGCAACACCGGGGAGCTGTTTTTT
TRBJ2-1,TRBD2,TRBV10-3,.,CAISQPPSGRNNEQFF,TGTGCCATCAGCCAACCTCCTAGCGGGAGGAACAATGAGCAGTTCTTC